One and the same sample provided the 20 T cell receptor beta chains below, sequenced in a study of T cell repertoires in cytomegalovirus infection. TCRdb called the reads again in MiXCR, with one record for every CDR3 protein. Of over 150,000 distinct CDR3 sequences in the sample, approximately 18% are singletons; the top ten hold around 27%. The sequencing input was CD8+ T cells from PBMCs. These receptor sequences come from a human donor in good health (CMV status not recorded). Some clones in this sample may be carry-over from other donors' samples.

The sample holds many counts of this clonotype. The chain combines TRBV7-2 with TRBJ2-5; no clear D gene. CDR1 is SGHTA and CDR2 is FQGNSA in the germline V gene. Between the trimmed V and J ends, which lost 4 bases and 2 bases, there was a span of 14 bases. This CDR3 is 15 amino acids long. CDR3 sequence reads: CASSSPGWIQETQYF. CDR3 DNA: TGTGCCAGCAGCTCCCCGGGCTGGATTCAAGAGACCCAGTACTTC.

The chain has TRBV7-6 and TRBJ1-1, with D perhaps matching TRBD1 (5 bases). The CDR3 is 16 amino acids. The germline V gene encodes CDR1 SGHVS and CDR2 FNYEAQ. With 4 bases removed from V and 0 bases from J, the gap between germline ends came to 15 bases. CDR3 nucleotides: TGTGCCAGCAGCTCGGCCTGGGGGGTGTTGAACACTGAAGCTTTCTTT. This sequence encodes CASSSAWGVLNTEAFF.

This clonotype was seen a handful of times. The CDR3 DNA sequence: TGTGCCACCAGCAAAACGAACACTGAAGCTTTCTTT. Amino acid sequence: CATSKTNTEAFF. This chain connects TRBV15 to TRBJ1-1; D gene uncertain. The CDR3 loop spans 12 amino acids. CDR1 LNHNV and CDR2 YYDKDF come from the germline V gene (reference sequence). V lost 4 bases and J 1 base, leaving 4 bases between the germline ends.

The chain has TRBV4-2 and TRBJ2-7; a possible D gene is TRBD1 (6 bases). The CDR3 spans 14 residues. V dropped 4 bases and J dropped 2 bases, with 12 bases sitting between them. CDR1 LGHNA and CDR2 YNFKEQ come from the germline V gene. As DNA, the CDR3 is TGTGCCAGCAGCCCACAGGCAGGGGCCTACGAGCAGTACTTC. Amino acid sequence: CASSPQAGAYEQYF.

The V call is TRBV7-9, the J call TRBJ2-7; TRBD1 agrees at 8 bases. Trimming at V came to 5 bases and at J to 2 bases, leaving 11 bases not matched to a gene. This CDR3 contains 16 residues. Germline V lookup: CDR1 SEHNR, CDR2 FQNEAQ (reference sequence). CDR3 coding DNA: TGTGCCAGCAGCCTAACCACGGACAGGGACCCCTACGAGCAGTACTTC. It translates to CASSLTTDRDPYEQYF.

This clonotype turned up a few times. The rearrangement links TRBV6-2 or TRBV6-3 to TRBJ2-7; maybe TRBD1 (6 bases). This CDR3 is 15 amino acids long. Trimming left V 5 bases short and J 5 bases short, with 19 bases between. Germline V lookup: CDR1 MNHEY, CDR2 SVGEGT. CDR3 region: CASSHLNREQDEQYF. CDR3 bases: TGTGCCAGCAGTCACCTAAACAGGGAGCAGGACGAGCAGTACTTC.

This clonotype was observed a handful of times. The J gene is TRBJ2-5, the V gene TRBV5-1; 10 nucleotides agree with TRBD2. Germline V gives CDR1 SGHRS, CDR2 YFSETQ. With V trimmed by 2 bases and J by 2 bases, 6 bases remained unmatched. The CDR3 totals 16 residues. Here the CDR3 reads CASSFGLAEIQETQYF. Here the CDR3 DNA reads TGCGCCAGCAGCTTCGGACTAGCGGAGATTCAAGAGACCCAGTACTTC.

This clonotype has only a few counts. The V and J genes are TRBV12-3 or TRBV12-4 and TRBJ2-5; D not resolved. V was trimmed by 3 bases and J by 2 bases, leaving 7 bases between them. The CDR3 runs 13 residues. The CDR3 spells CASSFSPQETQYF. The CDR3, as DNA: TGTGCCAGCAGTTTTAGTCCTCAAGAGACCCAGTACTTC.

The chain couples TRBV6-2 or TRBV6-3 to TRBJ1-1; TRBD1 matches 8 bases. Germline V gene data show CDR1 as MNHEY and CDR2 as SVGEGT. This CDR3 comprises 17 residues. Trimming removed 6 bases from V and 0 bases from J; junction bases left unmatched: 12. CDR3 DNA: TGTGCCAGCAGACCCCCACAGGGGGTCCTCATGAACACTGAAGCTTTCTTT. Translated, it gives CASRPPQGVLMNTEAFF.

The V call is TRBV7-6, the J call TRBJ1-4; possibly TRBD1 for D (5 bases). Germline V gives CDR1 SGHVS, CDR2 FNYEAQ. The CDR3 totals 17 residues. Trimming removed 2 bases at V and 2 bases at J, with 15 bases between. CDR3 amino acids: CASSLRLRAGTNEKLFF. CDR3 DNA sequence: TGTGCCAGCAGCTTACGCCTCCGGGCAGGGACTAATGAAAAACTGTTTTTT.

This clonotype has a handful of counts. For the CDR3, the DNA is TGTGCCAGCAGTTCGGACAGCCCTAGCAATCAGCCCCAGCATTTT. It translates to CASSSDSPSNQPQHF. The V gene is TRBV6-6, the J gene TRBJ1-5, with D possibly TRBD1 on 6 matching bases. Germline assignment: CDR1 MNHNY and CDR2 SVGAGI (reference sequence). The CDR3 contains 15 residues. V gave up 4 bases and J gave up 0 bases, with 10 bases separating them.

J is TRBJ1-2 and V is TRBV6-6; tentative D call: TRBD1 (5 bases). Germline CDR1 MNHNY, CDR2 SVGAGI (reference sequence). CDR3 size: 16 residues. The V and J ends lost 0 bases and 3 bases respectively, with 14 bases between them. The CDR3 sequence is CASSYSRTGRDYGYTF. CDR3 nucleotide sequence: TGTGCCAGCAGTTACTCGAGAACGGGACGGGACTATGGCTACACCTTC.

The rearrangement links TRBV27 to TRBJ1-4; D gene unclear. The CDR3 sequence is 13 residues long. The germline gives CDR1 MNHEY, CDR2 SMNVEV (reference sequence). The V and J ends lost 3 bases and 2 bases respectively, with 4 bases between them. The CDR3 DNA follows: TGTGCCAGCAGTTTGCGGACTAATGAAAAACTGTTTTTT. Translating gives CASSLRTNEKLFF.

This clonotype turned up a few times. This sequence joins TRBV11-2 and TRBJ2-7, with 8 nucleotides matching TRBD2. This CDR3 contains 15 residues. V gave up 1 base and J gave up 5 bases; unmatched junction bases: 7. Germline-derived CDR1 and CDR2 are SGHAT and FQNNGV. The CDR3 coding sequence is TGTGCCAGCAGCTTAGGGCCGGGGGGGACGGACGAGCAGTACTTC. It codes for CASSLGPGGTDEQYF.

CDR3 nucleotide sequence: TGTGCCACCAGCAGACTACAGGGGACGCAAAAACTGTTTTTT. It translates to CATSRLQGTQKLFF. The genes are TRBV15 and TRBJ1-4, with 7 bases that match TRBD1. Germline trimming cut 2 bases from V and 9 bases from J; bases unmatched to any gene: 6. The length of the CDR3 is 14 residues. CDR1 and CDR2 (germline): LNHNV, YYDKDF (reference sequence).

This clonotype came up a few times. This chain uses TRBV12-3 or TRBV12-4 with TRBJ2-7; a possible D gene is TRBD2 (5 bases). The germline V and J ends were trimmed by 3 bases and 2 bases, with 11 bases remaining between them. This CDR3 is 14 amino acids long. This CDR3 reads CASSFPGLTYEQYF. The CDR3 nucleotides read TGTGCCAGCAGTTTCCCGGGATTAACCTACGAGCAGTACTTC.

A few counts support this clonotype. This sequence joins TRBV19 and TRBJ2-3; TRBD1 matches 7 bases. The junction had 9 bases not matched to a gene; V was cut back by 8 bases and J by 1 base. The CDR3 totals 15 residues. Germline values: CDR1 LNHDA, CDR2 SQIVND (reference sequence). The CDR3 protein is CASCQGVWGTDTQYF. The CDR3 DNA sequence: TGTGCCAGTTGTCAGGGGGTTTGGGGCACAGATACGCAGTATTTT.

This clonotype was seen a few times. V and J are TRBV28 and TRBJ1-1; unclear D gene. Germline-derived CDR1 and CDR2 are MDHEN and SYDVKM. With 6 bases removed from V and 2 bases from J, the gap between germline ends came to 13 bases. This CDR3 comprises 14 residues. In DNA form, the CDR3 reads TGTGCCAGCAGGATTGACTGGGGTAACACTGAAGCTTTCTTT. The encoded protein is CASRIDWGNTEAFF. Looking up the rest from reference TRBV28 and TRBJ1-1 gives the full variable domain: DVKVTQSSRYLVKRTGEKVFLECVQDMDHENMFWYRQDPGLGLRLIYFSYDVKMKEKGDIPEGYSVSREKKERFSLILESASTNQTSMYLCASRIDWGNTEAFFGQGTRLTVV.

This clonotype has more than one count but fewer than ten. V usage is TRBV7-9 and J usage is TRBJ2-7, with 9 bases that match TRBD1. Per germline, CDR1 SEHNR and CDR2 FQNEAQ (reference sequence). This CDR3 is 15 amino acids long. With V trimmed by 4 bases and J by 2 bases, 6 bases remained unmatched. Here the CDR3 reads CASSYPDRGAYEQYF. DNA for the CDR3: TGTGCCAGCAGCTATCCCGACAGGGGGGCCTACGAGCAGTACTTC.

The chain combines TRBV27 with TRBJ1-2; tentatively, D is TRBD1 (5 bases). This CDR3 is 13 amino acids long. CDR1 and CDR2 (germline): MNHEY, SMNVEV (reference sequence). With 5 bases removed from V and 7 bases from J, the gap between germline ends came to 14 bases. DNA of the CDR3: TGTGCCAGCAGTCCACATGGGGCGGTTGGCTACACCTTC. Translation: CASSPHGAVGYTF.